These T cell receptor beta chains were read from a single sample in a study of blood T cells in healthy people across ages. TCRdb redid the calling of the 5' RACE reads with MiXCR, one entry per CDR3 protein. The sample holds about 1.7 million distinct CDR3 sequences, approximately 30% seen once. The specimen was blood. These receptors came from a woman in her 30s in good health. CDR3s include the opening cysteine and the closing phenylalanine or tryptophan. D genes are given only for firm matches. Size values are once, few and many counts, or a class for expanded clones, and some rows have none.

CDR3aa	CDR3nt	v_gene	j_gene	abundance	d_gene
CASSPDRDKPQHF	TGTGCCAGCAGCCCAGACAGGGACAAGCCCCAGCATTTT	TRBV9	TRBJ1-5	-	TRBD1
CASSPGNGGYGYTF	TGTGCCAGCTCACCAGGGAATGGGGGCTATGGCTACACCTTC	TRBV18	TRBJ1-2	few	-
CSGLLGSEQFF	TGCAGCGGATTACTAGGCTCGGAGCAGTTCTTC	TRBV29-1	TRBJ2-1	few	-
CASSLDGTGTQETQYF	TGTGCCAGCAGCTTAGACGGGACAGGGACCCAAGAGACCCAGTACTTC	TRBV7-2	TRBJ2-5	-	TRBD1
CASSLERAETQYF	TGTGCCAGCAGCTTAGAGAGGGCTGAGACCCAGTACTTC	TRBV7-2	TRBJ2-5	many	-
CATSDTSSSPGYTF	TGTGCCACCAGTGATACGTCGTCGTCTCCTGGCTACACCTTC	TRBV24-1	TRBJ1-2	many	-
CSVGTSGAADTQYF	TGCAGCGTTGGGACTAGCGGGGCGGCAGATACGCAGTATTTT	TRBV29-1	TRBJ2-3	few	TRBD2
CASSLSSAVKSSYEQYF	TGCGCCAGCAGCTTGTCGTCGGCGGTTAAAAGCTCCTACGAGCAGTACTTC	TRBV5-1	TRBJ2-7	many	-
CASRATPTSGPGKTDTQYF	TGTGCCAGCAGAGCTACACCGACTAGCGGGCCAGGGAAAACAGATACGCAGTATTTT	TRBV4-2	TRBJ2-3	-	TRBD2
CASSLRLTHNEQFF	TGTGCCAGCAGCTTACGTCTGACGCACAATGAGCAGTTCTTC	TRBV7-2	TRBJ2-1	-	-
CASSRTSGGLYEQYF	TGTGCCAGCAGCCGTACTAGCGGGGGTCTCTACGAGCAGTACTTC	TRBV6-5	TRBJ2-7	many	TRBD2
CSARDLTRTTDTQYF	TGCAGTGCTAGGGATCTCACTAGAACCACAGATACGCAGTATTTT	TRBV20-1	TRBJ2-3	-	-
CASSPGLAEPQHF	TGTGCCAGCTCACCAGGCCTGGCGGAGCCCCAGCATTTT	TRBV18	TRBJ1-5	few	-
CACSQTGYEQYF	TGTGCCTGTTCCCAAACAGGCTACGAGCAGTACTTC	TRBV30	TRBJ2-7	many	-
CASSLGHDDTQYF	TGTGCCAGCAGTTTGGGCCACGACGATACGCAGTATTTT	TRBV28	TRBJ2-3	few	-
CAWSGYRGYSDTQYF	TGTGCCTGGAGTGGGTACAGGGGATATTCAGATACGCAGTATTTT	TRBV30	TRBJ2-3	-	TRBD1
CASSVTGARNEQFF	TGTGCCAGCAGCGTGACAGGGGCGAGGAATGAGCAGTTCTTC	TRBV5-5	TRBJ2-1	few	TRBD1
CSAADRVTYGQYF	TGCAGCGCTGCGGACAGGGTAACCTACGGGCAGTACTTC	TRBV29-1	TRBJ2-5	few	TRBD1
CASSPASVREQYF	TGCGCCAGCAGCCCAGCCAGCGTGCGCGAGCAGTACTTC	TRBV5-1	TRBJ2-7	many	-
CASSSSTSGGENEQFF	TGTGCCAGCAGCTCGTCGACTAGCGGGGGAGAAAATGAGCAGTTCTTC	TRBV7-9	TRBJ2-1	-	TRBD2
CASSPRDSLGETQYF	TGTGCCAGCAGTCCTCGGGACTCCCTGGGAGAGACCCAGTACTTC	TRBV2	TRBJ2-5	few	-
CASSLEGAREQYF	TGCGCCAGCAGCCTGGAGGGGGCCAGGGAGCAGTACTTC	TRBV5-1	TRBJ2-7	many	-
CASSWDVNYGYTF	TGCGCCAGCAGTTGGGACGTTAACTATGGCTACACCTTC	TRBV5-1	TRBJ1-2	few	-
CSATRFSTDTQYF	TGCAGTGCTACCAGATTTAGCACAGATACGCAGTATTTT	TRBV20-1	TRBJ2-3	once	-
CASSPGTSLITDTQYF	TGTGCCAGCAGCCCTGGGACTAGCCTGATCACAGATACGCAGTATTTT	TRBV11-3	TRBJ2-3	-	TRBD2
CASSPRQGVATEAFF	TGTGCCAGCAGCCCCAGACAGGGGGTAGCCACTGAAGCTTTCTTT	TRBV7-2	TRBJ1-1	-	TRBD1